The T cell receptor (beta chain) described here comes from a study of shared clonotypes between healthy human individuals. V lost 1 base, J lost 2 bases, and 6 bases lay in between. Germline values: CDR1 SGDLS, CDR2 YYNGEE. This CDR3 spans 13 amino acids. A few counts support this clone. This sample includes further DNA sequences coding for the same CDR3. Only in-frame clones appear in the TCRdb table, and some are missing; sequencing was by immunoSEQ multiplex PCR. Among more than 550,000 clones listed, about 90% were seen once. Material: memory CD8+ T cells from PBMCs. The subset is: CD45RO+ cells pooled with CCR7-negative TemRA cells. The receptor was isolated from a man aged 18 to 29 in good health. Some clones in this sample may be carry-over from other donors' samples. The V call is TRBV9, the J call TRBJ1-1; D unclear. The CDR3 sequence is CASSVWVNTEAFF. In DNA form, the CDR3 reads TGTGCCAGCAGCGTATGGGTTAACACTGAAGCTTTCTTT.